This entry describes one T cell receptor beta chain. Germline-derived CDR1 and CDR2 are SNHLY and FYNNEI. The CDR3 has 15 amino acids. V lost 6 bases to trimming and J lost 6 bases; unmatched junction nucleotides: 8. Original analysis: Researchers report that nucleated cell counts were estimated from reference gene primer amplification. Assay used: immunoSEQ multiplex PCR; TCRdb lists only in-frame clones, some missing. V and J calls and clone size follow that table, whereas D and trimming were derived from the DNA. The sample lists 250,000 to 350,000 clones; 89% were seen once. This sample was included in a study of blood T cell repertoires in COVID-19. At the level of the study: Collection of acute and convalescent COVID-19 samples took place in the United States, Italy and Spain. In each case, the material was cDNA or gDNA derived from T cells, B-cell-depleted T cells, or PBMCs.

This sequence originates from a woman aged 40 to 50 who had recovered from COVID-19. The chain recombines TRBV2 with TRBJ1-1; 12 bases map to TRBD1. The source material was peripheral blood. CDR3 nucleotides: TGTGCCAGCAGATCCTGGGGACAGGGGGCCGCTGAAGCTTTCTTT. Protein sequence: CASRSWGQGAAEAFF.